This T cell receptor (beta chain) was documented in a study of regulatory T cells in long-lasting Graves disease. This clonotype was seen at least ten times. Its antigen is as yet unknown. Time point indicated: newly diagnosed GD, antithyroid drugs for less than 3 months. Scientists built the TCR library using RNA that was extracted from PBMCs. Building the TCR beta libraries relied on iRepertoire HTBI primers, and CDR3 regions underwent Arm-PCR. A single record per CDR3 protein comes from TCRdb applying MiXCR to the multiplex PCR reads. Of about 500,000 distinct CDR3 sequences in the sample, about a sixth were seen once. V was trimmed by 3 bases and J by 4 bases, leaving 12 bases between them. CDR3 length equals 14 residues. Looked up from germline, CDR1 is GTSNPN and CDR2 is SVGIG (reference sequence). The study, taken as a whole, reports: Persistent patients shared more public clonotypes (around 2,500) than newly diagnosed patients (about 940). A limited number of samples was an acknowledged limitation.

These same data were also listed under a study on T cells in Graves' hyperthyroidism and ophthalmopathy. That work states: The study defined stable Graves' hyperthyroidism as no ophthalmopathy progression within 18 months. With a duration under 2 months, the hyperthyroidism was newly diagnosed in patients aged 18 to 65.

The chain carries TRBV30 and TRBJ1-4, with D tentatively TRBD1 (5 bases). Sequenced here: peripheral blood mononuclear cells (PBMCs), sampled at new diagnosis, from a patient treated with antithyroid drugs. This receptor was obtained from a middle-aged man with Graves disease. CDR3 region: CAWSGGRGNEKLFF. The CDR3 region has the DNA TGTGCCTGGAGCGGAGGGAGGGGTAATGAAAAACTGTTTTTT.